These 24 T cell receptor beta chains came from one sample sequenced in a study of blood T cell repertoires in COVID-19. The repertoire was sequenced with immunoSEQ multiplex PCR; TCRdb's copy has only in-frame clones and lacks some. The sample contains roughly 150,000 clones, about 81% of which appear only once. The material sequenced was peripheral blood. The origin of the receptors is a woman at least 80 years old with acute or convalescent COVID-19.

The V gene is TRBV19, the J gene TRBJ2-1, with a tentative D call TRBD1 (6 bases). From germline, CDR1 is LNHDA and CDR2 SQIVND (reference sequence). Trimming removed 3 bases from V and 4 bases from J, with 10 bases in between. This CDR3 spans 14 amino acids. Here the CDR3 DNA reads TGTGCCAGTAGTATTGGACAGATATACAATGAGCAGTTCTTC. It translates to CASSIGQIYNEQFF. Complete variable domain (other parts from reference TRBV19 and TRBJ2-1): DGGITQSPKYLFRKEGQNVTLSCEQNLNHDAMYWYRQDPGQGLRLIYYSQIVNDFQKGDIAEGYSVSREKKESFPLTVTSAQKNPTAFYLCASSIGQIYNEQFFGPGTRLTVL.

CDR3 bases: TGTGCCAGCAGCCTCCGTCGGGGGAGGTCCGCCGGGGAGCTGTTTTTT. It specifies CASSLRRGRSAGELFF. The V gene is TRBV4-2, the J gene TRBJ2-2, with a weak D call TRBD2 (6 bases). Trimming pared 4 bases from V and 6 bases from J, leaving 18 bases between. This CDR3 has 16 residues. Germline V CDR1 and CDR2: LGHNA, YNFKEQ.

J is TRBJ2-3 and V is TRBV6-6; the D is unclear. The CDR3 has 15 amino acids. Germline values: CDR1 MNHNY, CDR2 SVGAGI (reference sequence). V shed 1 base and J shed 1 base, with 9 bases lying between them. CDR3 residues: CASSYLAFGTDTQYF. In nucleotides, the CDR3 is TGTGCCAGCAGTTACTTGGCCTTCGGCACAGATACGCAGTATTTT.

For the CDR3, the DNA is TGCGCCAGCAGCTCAAGTAGGAACACTGAAGCTTTCTTT. Translation gives CASSSSRNTEAFF. J is TRBJ1-1 and V is TRBV5-1; no clear D gene. With 3 bases removed from V and 1 base from J, the gap between germline ends came to 7 bases. This CDR3 region has 13 residues. Germline-derived CDR1 and CDR2 are SGHRS and YFSETQ.

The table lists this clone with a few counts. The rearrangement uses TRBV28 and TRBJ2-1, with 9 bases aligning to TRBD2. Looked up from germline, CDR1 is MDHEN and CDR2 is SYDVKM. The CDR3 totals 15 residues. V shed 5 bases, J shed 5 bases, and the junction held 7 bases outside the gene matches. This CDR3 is CASSGYAGGNNEQFF. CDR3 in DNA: TGTGCCAGCAGTGGATACGCGGGAGGGAACAATGAGCAGTTCTTC.

The CDR3 region is CAISESKVPSGAFF. CDR3 in DNA: TGTGCCATCAGTGAGTCGAAAGTCCCGTCGGGAGCTTTCTTT. The chain links TRBV10-3 to TRBJ1-1; no clear D. Germline V gives CDR1 ENHRY, CDR2 SYGVKD. V was pared by 0 bases and J by 10 bases, with 15 bases between. The length of the CDR3 is 14 residues.

The CDR3 DNA sequence: TGTGCCAGTAGACTAGCGGCCTACGAGCAGTACTTC. Its protein product is CASRLAAYEQYF. This chain connects TRBV2 to TRBJ2-7, with TRBD2 matching over 9 bases. The CDR3 consists of 12 residues. The junction had 2 bases not matched to a gene; V was cut back by 9 bases and J by 2 bases. Germline-derived CDR1 and CDR2 are SNHLY and FYNNEI.

The CDR3: CASSQRGLNTEAFF. The CDR3 DNA is TGCGCCAGCAGCCAAAGGGGGCTGAACACTGAAGCTTTCTTT. The chain uses TRBV4-1 and TRBJ1-1, with 7 positions matching TRBD1. The CDR3 consists of 14 residues. Per germline, CDR1 MGHRA and CDR2 YSYEKL. The J segment lost 0 bases and the V segment lost 2 bases, leaving 0 bases of the junction unmatched.

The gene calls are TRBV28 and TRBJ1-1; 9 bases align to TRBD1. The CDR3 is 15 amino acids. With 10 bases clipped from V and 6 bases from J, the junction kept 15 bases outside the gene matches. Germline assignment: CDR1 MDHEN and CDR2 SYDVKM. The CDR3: CATTGTGQGKPEAFF. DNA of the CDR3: TGTGCCACCACCGGGACGGGACAGGGTAAACCTGAAGCTTTCTTT.

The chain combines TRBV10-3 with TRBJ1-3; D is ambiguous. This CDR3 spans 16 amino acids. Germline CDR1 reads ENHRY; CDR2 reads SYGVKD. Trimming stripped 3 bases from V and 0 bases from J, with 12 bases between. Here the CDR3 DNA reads TGTGCCATCAGTGAATACCAGAAATTCTCTGGAAACACCATATATTTT. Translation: CAISEYQKFSGNTIYF.

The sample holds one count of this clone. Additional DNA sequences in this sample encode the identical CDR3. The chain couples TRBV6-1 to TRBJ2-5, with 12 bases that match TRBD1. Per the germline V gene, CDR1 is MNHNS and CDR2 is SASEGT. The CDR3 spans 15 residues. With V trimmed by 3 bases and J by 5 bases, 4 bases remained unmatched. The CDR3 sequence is CASSDGTGGRETQYF. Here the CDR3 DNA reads TGTGCCAGCAGTGACGGGACAGGGGGCCGGGAGACCCAGTACTTC.

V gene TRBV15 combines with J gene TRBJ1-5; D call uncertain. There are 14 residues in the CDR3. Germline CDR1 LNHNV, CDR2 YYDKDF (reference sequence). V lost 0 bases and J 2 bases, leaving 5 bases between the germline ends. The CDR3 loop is CATSRDRRNQPQHF. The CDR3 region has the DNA TGTGCCACCAGCAGAGATCGTCGCAATCAGCCCCAGCATTTT.

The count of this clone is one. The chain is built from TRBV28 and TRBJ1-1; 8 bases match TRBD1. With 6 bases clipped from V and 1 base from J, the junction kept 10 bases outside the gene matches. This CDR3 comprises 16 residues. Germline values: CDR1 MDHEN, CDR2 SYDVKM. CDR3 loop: CASRPPTGAKNTEAFF. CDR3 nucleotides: TGTGCCAGCAGGCCGCCGACAGGGGCGAAGAACACTGAAGCTTTCTTT.

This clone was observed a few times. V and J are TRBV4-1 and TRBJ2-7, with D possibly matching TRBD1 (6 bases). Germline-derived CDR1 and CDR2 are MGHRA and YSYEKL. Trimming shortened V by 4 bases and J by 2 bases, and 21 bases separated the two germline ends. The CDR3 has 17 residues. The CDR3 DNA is TGCGCCAGCAGCCGCCAACTAACAGGGAGTAGCACCTACGAGCAGTACTTC. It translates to CASSRQLTGSSTYEQYF.

For the CDR3, the DNA is TGTGCCTGGAGTGTAGACAGGGAGACTGAAGCTTTCTTT. Its translation is CAWSVDRETEAFF. The rearrangement links TRBV30 to TRBJ1-1, with 7 bases aligning to TRBD1. V lost 0 bases, J lost 5 bases, and 3 bases stayed unmatched. CDR3 length equals 13 residues. The V gene's germline CDR1 is GTSNPN and CDR2 SVGIG (reference sequence).

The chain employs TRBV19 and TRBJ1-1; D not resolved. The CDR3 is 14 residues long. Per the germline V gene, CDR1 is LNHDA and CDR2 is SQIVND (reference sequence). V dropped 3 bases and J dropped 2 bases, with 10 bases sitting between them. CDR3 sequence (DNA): TGTGCCAGTAGTATTTGGGCAGAAAACACTGAAGCTTTCTTT. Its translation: CASSIWAENTEAFF.

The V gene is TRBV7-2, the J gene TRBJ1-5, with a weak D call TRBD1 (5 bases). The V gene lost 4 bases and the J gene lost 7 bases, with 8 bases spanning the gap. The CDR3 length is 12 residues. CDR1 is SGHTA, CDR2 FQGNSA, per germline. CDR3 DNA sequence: TGTGCCAGCAGCTCCAGGGTACAGCCCCAGCATTTT. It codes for CASSSRVQPQHF.

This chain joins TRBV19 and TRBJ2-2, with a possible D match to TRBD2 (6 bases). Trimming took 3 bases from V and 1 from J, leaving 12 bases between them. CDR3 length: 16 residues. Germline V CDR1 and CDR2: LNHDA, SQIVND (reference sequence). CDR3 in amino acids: CASSIWASENTGELFF. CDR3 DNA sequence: TGTGCCAGTAGTATTTGGGCTAGCGAGAACACCGGGGAGCTGTTTTTT.

The CDR3 DNA reads TGTGCCAGCGTAAAAGGCGGGGGTAGGGACTATGGCTACACCTTC. Its translation: CASVKGGGRDYGYTF. The chain couples TRBV28 to TRBJ1-2; D is possibly TRBD1 (5 bases). Trimming removed 8 bases from V and 3 bases from J, with 19 bases in between. The CDR3 consists of 15 residues. CDR1 is MDHEN and CDR2 is SYDVKM in the germline V gene.

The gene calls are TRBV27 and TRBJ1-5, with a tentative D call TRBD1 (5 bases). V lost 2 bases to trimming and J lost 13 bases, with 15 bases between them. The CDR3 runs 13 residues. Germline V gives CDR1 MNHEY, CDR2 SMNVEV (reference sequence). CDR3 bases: TGTGCCAGCAGTTTAGTAGGGGAATCGCCGCAGCATTTT. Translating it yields CASSLVGESPQHF.

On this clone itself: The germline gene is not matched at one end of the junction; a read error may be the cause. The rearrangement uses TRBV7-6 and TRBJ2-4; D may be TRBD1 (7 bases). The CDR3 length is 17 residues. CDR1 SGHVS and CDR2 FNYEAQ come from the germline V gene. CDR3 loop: CASSLNDGGTAQNIQYF. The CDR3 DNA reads TGTGCCAGCAGCTTAAACGACGGAGGGACAGCCCAAAACATTCAGTACTTC.

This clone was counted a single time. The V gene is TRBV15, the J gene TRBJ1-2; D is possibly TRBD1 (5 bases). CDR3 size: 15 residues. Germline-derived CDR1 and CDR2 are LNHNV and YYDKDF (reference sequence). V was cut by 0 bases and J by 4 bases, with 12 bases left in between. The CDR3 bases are TGTGCCACCAGCAGAGACAGGGCTTCAGGCTATGGCTACACCTTC. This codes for CATSRDRASGYGYTF.

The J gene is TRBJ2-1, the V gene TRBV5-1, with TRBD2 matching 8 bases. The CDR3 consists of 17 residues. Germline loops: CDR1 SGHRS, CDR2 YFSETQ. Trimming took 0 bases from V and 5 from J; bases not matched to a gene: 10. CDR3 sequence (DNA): TGCGCCAGCAGCTTGGCCGTCGCCGGGAGGGATCACAATGAGCAGTTCTTC. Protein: CASSLAVAGRDHNEQFF.

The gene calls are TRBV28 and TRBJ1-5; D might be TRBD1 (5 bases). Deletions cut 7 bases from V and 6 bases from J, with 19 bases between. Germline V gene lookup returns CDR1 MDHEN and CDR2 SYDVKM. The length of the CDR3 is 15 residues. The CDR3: CASKPDSFIRQPQHF. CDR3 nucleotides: TGTGCCAGCAAGCCCGACAGTTTCATCCGTCAGCCCCAGCATTTT.